The 4 T cell receptor beta chains presented below share a single source sample, sequenced in a study of T cell responses to AZD1222 COVID-19 vaccine (dated by TCRdb to the early 2020s). This sample's time point label indicates: baseline before first vaccination. What the treatment or condition label conveys for this sample: meningococcal conjugate vaccine given as trial control. Libraries came from the immunoSEQ multiplex PCR assay. The clones in this table, taken by TCRdb from immuneACCESS, are in-frame only. Not every clone is retained; where verified, under half of the shortfall comes from an unresolved V gene, and the cause of the rest is unknown. This sample gives some 200,000 clones in total; about 92% of them show up just once. The ten largest account for about 1% of the sample. The source material was peripheral blood, sampled on day 0 of MenACWY control vaccination. The receptors come from an adult in good health.

In its sample, this clone was seen a few times. V gene TRBV6-6 combines with J gene TRBJ1-4; D call uncertain. CDR1 and CDR2 (germline): MNHNY, SVGAGI (reference sequence). The CDR3 is 14 amino acids. Trimming cost V 2 bases and J 5 bases, with 9 bases left between them. The CDR3 DNA follows: TGTGCCAGCAGTTACAGGGTTCAAAATGAAAAACTGTTTTTT. Protein sequence: CASSYRVQNEKLFF.

As to this clone: At the DNA level, this CDR3 is encoded by other sequences in the same sample as well. The chain is built from TRBV3-1 (or the pseudogene TRBV3-2) and TRBJ2-4, with TRBD2 identical over 7 bases. This CDR3 contains 14 residues. The trim removed 3 bases at V and 2 bases at J, leaving 1 base unmatched. Germline values: CDR1 LGHDT, CDR2 YNNKEL (reference sequence). This CDR3 reads CASSQGGSKNIQYF. The CDR3 DNA follows: TGTGCCAGCAGCCAGGGAGGGTCCAAAAACATTCAGTACTTC.

V and J are TRBV7-6 and TRBJ1-4; D remains unclear. The germline V gene has CDR1 SGHVS and CDR2 FNYEAQ. The CDR3 sequence is 15 residues long. V was shortened by 1 base and J by 0 bases, with 6 bases between the two germline ends. CDR3 region: CASSLDGATNEKLFF. For the CDR3, the DNA is TGTGCCAGCAGCTTAGACGGAGCAACTAATGAAAAACTGTTTTTT.

The V and J genes are TRBV3-1 (or the pseudogene TRBV3-2) and TRBJ2-3; D possibly matches TRBD1 or TRBD2 (6 bases each). Trimming removed 3 bases at V and 3 bases at J, with 13 bases between. Germline V lookup: CDR1 LGHDT, CDR2 YNNKEL (reference sequence). The CDR3 is 15 amino acids. Here the CDR3 DNA reads TGTGCCAGCAGCCACCGGGGGCTAGGGACAGATACGCAGTATTTT. Its translation is CASSHRGLGTDTQYF.